The present entry profiles one T cell receptor (beta chain) with its context. Its matching antigen is unknown. Vbeta (60) and Jbeta (13) primers were used in the PCR. The table came from immunoSEQ multiplex PCR; TCRdb's copy has only in-frame clones and leaves some out. Of 150,000 to 200,000 clones listed, about 88% are singletons. This entry is derived from a study of cytomegalovirus exposure and HLA in healthy donors. Study conclusions and caveats: Later analysis identified around 15,000 TCR beta sequences associated with HLA alleles, using a false discovery rate threshold of 0.05. Later on, analysis showed that most CMV-associated TCR beta chains appeared to be HLA-restricted.

The germline V gene encodes CDR1 MNHEY and CDR2 SVGAGI. V lost 0 bases and J 4 bases, leaving 6 bases between the germline ends. This CDR3 comprises 13 residues. The rearrangement joins TRBV6-5 to TRBJ1-2, with unresolved D. Input material: PBMCs. This TCR was recovered from a man younger than 35 in good health and CMV-seropositive. The CDR3 region has the DNA TGTGCCAGCAGTTACTCCCCCCGCTATGGCTACACCTTC. Its translation: CASSYSPRYGYTF.